The 3 T cell receptor beta chains given below trace back to one sample, sequenced in a study of blood T cell repertoires in COVID-19. Assay: immunoSEQ multiplex PCR; the TCRdb copy retains only in-frame clones and omits some. Here the sample spans about 62,000 clones, roughly nine tenths being singletons. Input material: peripheral blood. The receptors come from an older woman with COVID-19, enrolled during active disease.

The chain uses TRBV11-2 and TRBJ2-5; 9 nucleotides match TRBD1. There are 15 residues in the CDR3. V lost 3 bases, J lost 2 bases, and 4 bases stayed unmatched. Germline values: CDR1 SGHAT, CDR2 FQNNGV. This CDR3 reads CASSLGQGYQETQYF. The DNA of the CDR3 is TGTGCCAGCAGCTTGGGACAGGGTTATCAAGAGACCCAGTACTTC.

The CDR3 DNA is TGTGCCCGTAGCGGGGGCAGGTCTAATGAAAAACTGTTTTTT. It yields the protein CARSGGRSNEKLFF. The rearrangement joins TRBV30 to TRBJ1-4, with D perhaps TRBD1 (6 bases). Trimming left V 8 bases short and J 3 bases short, with 16 bases between. Germline-derived CDR1 and CDR2 are GTSNPN and SVGIG (reference sequence). The CDR3 covers 14 residues. Complete variable domain (other parts from reference TRBV30 and TRBJ1-4): SQTIHQWPATLVQPVGSPLSLECTVEGTSNPNLYWYRQAAGRGLQLLFYSVGIGQISSEVPQNLSASRPQDRQFILSSKKLLLSDSGFYLCARSGGRSNEKLFFGSGTQLSVL.

This chain connects TRBV2 to TRBJ1-5, with D hard to call. Deletions cut 4 bases from V and 0 bases from J, with 10 bases between. The CDR3 contains 15 residues. Germline V gene sequence: CDR1 SNHLY, CDR2 FYNNEI. CDR3 protein: CASSGMRNSNQPQHF. The CDR3 region has the DNA TGTGCCAGCAGTGGGATGCGGAATAGCAATCAGCCCCAGCATTTT. The full variable domain, with the rest looked up from reference TRBV2 and TRBJ1-5, is EPEVTQTPSHQVTQMGQEVILRCVPISNHLYFYWYRQILGQKVEFLVSFYNNEISEKSEIFDDQFSVERPDGSNFTLKIRSTKLEDSAMYFCASSGMRNSNQPQHFGDGTRLSIL.